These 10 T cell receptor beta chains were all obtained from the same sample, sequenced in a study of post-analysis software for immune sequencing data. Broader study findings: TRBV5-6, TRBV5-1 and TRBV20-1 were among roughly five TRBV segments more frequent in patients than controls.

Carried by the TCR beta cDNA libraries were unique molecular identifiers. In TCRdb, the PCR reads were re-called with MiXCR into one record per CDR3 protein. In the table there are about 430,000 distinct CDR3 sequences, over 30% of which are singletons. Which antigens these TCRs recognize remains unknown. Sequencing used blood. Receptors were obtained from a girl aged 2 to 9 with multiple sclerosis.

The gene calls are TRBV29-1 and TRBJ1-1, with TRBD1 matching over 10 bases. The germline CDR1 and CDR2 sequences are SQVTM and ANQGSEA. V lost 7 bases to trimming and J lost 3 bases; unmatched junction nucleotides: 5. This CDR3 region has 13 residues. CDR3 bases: TGCAGCGCCCCGGACAGGGGGGACACTGAAGCTTTCTTT. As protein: CSAPDRGDTEAFF.

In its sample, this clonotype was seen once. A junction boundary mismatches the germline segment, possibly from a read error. As DNA, the CDR3 is TGTACCACCCGACGGACAGGCGAGTACGAGCAGTACTTC. Protein product: CTTRRTGEYEQYF. The V gene is TRBV15, the J gene TRBJ2-5; 7 nucleotides line up with TRBD1. The J call may be wrong; the DNA end is better matched by TRBJ2-7. Germline assignment: CDR1 LNHNV and CDR2 YYDKDF (reference sequence). The CDR3 runs 13 residues.

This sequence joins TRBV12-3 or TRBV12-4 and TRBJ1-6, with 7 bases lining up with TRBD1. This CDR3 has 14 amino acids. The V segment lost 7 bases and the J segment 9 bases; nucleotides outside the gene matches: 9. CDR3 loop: CASTIGGYGSPLHF. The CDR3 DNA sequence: TGTGCCAGCACCATAGGGGGCTATGGTTCACCCCTCCACTTT.

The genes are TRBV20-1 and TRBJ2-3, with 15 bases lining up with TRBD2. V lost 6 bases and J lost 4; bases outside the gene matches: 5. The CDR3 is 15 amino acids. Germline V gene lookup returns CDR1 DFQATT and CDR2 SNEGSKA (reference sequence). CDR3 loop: CSAPGLAGGADTQYF. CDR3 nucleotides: TGCAGTGCCCCGGGACTAGCGGGGGGCGCAGATACGCAGTATTTT.

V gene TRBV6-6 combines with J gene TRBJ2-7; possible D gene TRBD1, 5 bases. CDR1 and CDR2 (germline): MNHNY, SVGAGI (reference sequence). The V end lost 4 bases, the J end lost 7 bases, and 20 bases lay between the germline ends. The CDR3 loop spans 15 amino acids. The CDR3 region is CASSSQGGGVSEQYF. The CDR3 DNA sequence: TGTGCCAGCAGTTCTCAGGGCGGTGGGGTGAGTGAGCAGTACTTC.

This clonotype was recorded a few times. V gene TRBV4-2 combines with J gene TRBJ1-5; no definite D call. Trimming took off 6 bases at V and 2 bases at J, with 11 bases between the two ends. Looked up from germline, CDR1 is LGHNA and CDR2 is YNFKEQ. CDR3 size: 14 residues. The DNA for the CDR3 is TGTGCCAGCAGTCACGGGAACGGCAATCAGCCCCAGCATTTT. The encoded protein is CASSHGNGNQPQHF.

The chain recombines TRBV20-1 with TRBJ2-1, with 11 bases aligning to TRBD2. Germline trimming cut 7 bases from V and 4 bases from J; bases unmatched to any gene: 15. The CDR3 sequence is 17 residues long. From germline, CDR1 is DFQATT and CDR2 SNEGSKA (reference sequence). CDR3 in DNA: TGCAGTGGCACGCCGCGAATTCTAGCGGGGGGTTACAATGAGCAGTTCTTC. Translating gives CSGTPRILAGGYNEQFF.

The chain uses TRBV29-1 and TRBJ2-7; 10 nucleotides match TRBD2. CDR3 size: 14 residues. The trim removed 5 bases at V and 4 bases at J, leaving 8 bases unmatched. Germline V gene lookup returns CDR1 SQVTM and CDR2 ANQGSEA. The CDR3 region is CSVRLLAGPYEQYF. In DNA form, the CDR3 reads TGCAGCGTTCGACTACTAGCGGGACCGTACGAGCAGTACTTC.

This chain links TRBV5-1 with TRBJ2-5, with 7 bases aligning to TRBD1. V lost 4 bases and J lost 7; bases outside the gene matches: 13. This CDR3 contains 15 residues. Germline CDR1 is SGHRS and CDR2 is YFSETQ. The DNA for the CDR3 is TGCGCCAGCAGCCCGCTAACAGGGGTTGGGAGGACCCAGTACTTC. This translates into CASSPLTGVGRTQYF.

CDR3 protein: CASSLGPGAREPQHF. The CDR3 coding sequence is TGCGCCAGCAGCTTGGGGCCAGGGGCACGAGAGCCCCAGCATTTT. V is TRBV5-1 and J is TRBJ1-5; possibly TRBD1 for D (6 bases). CDR1 is SGHRS, CDR2 YFSETQ, per germline. This CDR3 region has 15 residues. Trimming cost V 0 bases and J 8 bases, with 15 bases left between them.